This is a list of T cell receptor beta chains from one sample in a study of radiotherapy plus CTLA-4 blockade in lung cancer. Method: immunoSEQ multiplex PCR; TCRdb's copy keeps in-frame clones and lacks some. The sample gives about 98,000 clones, approximately 78% of which show up once; around 3.6% is in the top ten. The sample was peripheral blood, taken from a patient treated with radiotherapy plus ipilimumab. These receptors were obtained from a human donor with non-small cell lung cancer who had a partial response to radiotherapy plus ipilimumab. The CDR3 runs from the conserved cysteine through the conserved F or W. D genes are given only for firm matches. Clone size is not always given. Where it is, it says once, few, many or a class for expanded clones.

V: TRBV2; size: -; J: TRBJ2-3; D: -; CDR3: CASRPEGDTQYF; DNA: TGTGCCAGCAGACCGGAGGGAGATACGCAGTATTTT
V: TRBV5-1; size: -; J: TRBJ2-5; D: TRBD1; CDR3: CASSPPGTEETQYF; DNA: TGCGCCAGCAGCCCACCCGGGACAGAAGAGACCCAGTACTTC
V: TRBV28; size: -; J: TRBJ2-5; D: TRBD2; CDR3: CASSASGRYETQYF; DNA: TGTGCCAGCAGCGCTAGCGGGAGATACGAGACCCAGTACTTC
V: TRBV18; size: -; J: TRBJ2-5; D: -; CDR3: CASSPRGGETQYF; DNA: TGTGCCAGCTCACCTAGGGGTGGAGAGACCCAGTACTTC
V: TRBV30; size: -; J: TRBJ2-3; D: -; CDR3: CAWSAQGWPDTQYF; DNA: TGTGCCTGGAGTGCGCAGGGGTGGCCAGATACGCAGTATTTT
V: TRBV18; size: once; J: TRBJ1-1; D: TRBD1; CDR3: CASSPGTGNTEAFF; DNA: TGTGCCAGCTCACCGGGGACAGGGAACACTGAAGCTTTCTTT
V: TRBV5-1; size: -; J: TRBJ2-3; D: TRBD2; CDR3: CASRELAGGPDTQYF; DNA: TGCGCCAGCAGGGAACTAGCGGGAGGGCCCGATACGCAGTATTTT
V: TRBV7-2; size: -; J: TRBJ2-1; D: TRBD2; CDR3: CASSFSGMGTEQFF; DNA: TGTGCCAGCAGCTTCAGCGGGATGGGGACTGAGCAGTTCTTC
V: TRBV5-1; size: -; J: TRBJ1-4; D: -; CDR3: CASRDSFNEKLFF; DNA: TGCGCCAGCAGGGACAGTTTTAATGAAAAACTGTTTTTT
V: TRBV30; size: -; J: TRBJ2-7; D: -; CDR3: CAWSVRGGEQYF; DNA: TGTGCCTGGAGTGTACGGGGAGGCGAGCAGTACTTC
V: TRBV10-3; size: -; J: TRBJ2-3; D: TRBD2; CDR3: CAIRRTSGIADTQYF; DNA: TGTGCCATCAGACGGACTAGCGGGATAGCAGATACGCAGTATTTT
V: TRBV5-4; size: -; J: TRBJ2-1; D: -; CDR3: CASSRTLSYNEQFF; DNA: TGTGCCAGCAGCCGAACTCTATCCTACAATGAGCAGTTCTTC
V: TRBV28; size: -; J: TRBJ2-2; D: -; CDR3: CASEGRGTGELFF; DNA: TGTGCCAGCGAGGGCAGGGGTACCGGGGAGCTGTTTTTT
V: TRBV19; size: few; J: TRBJ2-5; D: TRBD2; CDR3: CASSISGLAAQETQYF; DNA: TGTGCCAGTAGTATATCCGGGCTAGCGGCCCAAGAGACCCAGTACTTC
V: TRBV7-9; size: -; J: TRBJ2-5; D: -; CDR3: CASSSRASLRETQYF; DNA: TGTGCCAGCAGCTCGAGGGCCTCTTTAAGGGAGACCCAGTACTTC
V: TRBV7-8; size: -; J: TRBJ2-2; D: TRBD2; CDR3: CASSLASGVTGELFF; DNA: TGTGCCAGCAGCTTGGCTAGCGGGGTCACCGGGGAGCTGTTTTTT
V: TRBV27; size: -; J: TRBJ1-5; D: -; CDR3: CASSSGGFLSNQPQHF; DNA: TGTGCCAGCAGTTCAGGAGGGTTTTTGAGCAATCAGCCCCAGCATTTT
V: TRBV11-2; size: -; J: TRBJ2-1; D: TRBD2; CDR3: CASSSFSGITSNEQFF; DNA: TGTGCCAGCAGCTCCTTTAGCGGGATTACCTCGAATGAGCAGTTCTTC
V: TRBV27; size: once; J: TRBJ2-5; D: TRBD2; CDR3: CASSFLPGTSGRAVETQYF; DNA: TGTGCCAGCAGTTTCCTCCCCGGGACTAGCGGGAGGGCCGTGGAGACCCAGTACTTC
V: TRBV11-2; size: -; J: TRBJ2-1; D: TRBD2; CDR3: CASSLDPSGAGEQFF; DNA: TGTGCCAGCAGCTTAGATCCTAGCGGCGCGGGTGAGCAGTTCTTC
V: TRBV5-6; size: once; J: TRBJ1-1; D: -; CDR3: CASSLLLGPGGGTEAFF; DNA: TGTGCCAGCAGCTTGCTTCTTGGGCCCGGGGGGGGAACTGAAGCTTTCTTT
V: TRBV7-2; size: -; J: TRBJ2-3; D: TRBD2; CDR3: CASSLVSGTSGGQPQYF; DNA: TGTGCCAGCAGCTTAGTGAGCGGGACTAGCGGGGGTCAGCCGCAGTATTTT
V: TRBV28; size: once; J: TRBJ1-2; D: TRBD1; CDR3: CASSSPSGTGGFYGYTF; DNA: TGTGCCAGCAGTAGCCCCTCCGGGACAGGGGGCTTCTATGGCTACACCTTC
V: TRBV13; size: -; J: TRBJ1-1; D: -; CDR3: CASSVQGGAEAFF; DNA: TGTGCCAGCAGCGTTCAGGGTGGGGCTGAAGCTTTCTTT
V: TRBV10-3; size: -; J: TRBJ2-3; D: -; CDR3: CAISDTRATDTQYF; DNA: TGTGCCATCAGTGATACTAGGGCCACAGATACGCAGTATTTT
V: TRBV7-9; size: -; J: TRBJ2-1; D: TRBD1; CDR3: CASSDNRGENEQFF; DNA: TGTGCCAGCAGCGACAACAGGGGGGAGAATGAGCAGTTCTTC
V: TRBV19; size: -; J: TRBJ2-5; D: TRBD2; CDR3: CASSLRTTSGTLQETQYF; DNA: TGTGCCAGTAGTCTACGCACGACTAGCGGAACTCTACAAGAGACCCAGTACTTC
V: TRBV18; size: -; J: TRBJ2-5; D: -; CDR3: CASSPLIEETQYF; DNA: TGTGCCAGCTCACCACTCATAGAAGAGACCCAGTACTTC
V: TRBV5-1; size: -; J: TRBJ1-1; D: TRBD1; CDR3: CASSLDRANTEAFF; DNA: TGCGCCAGCAGCTTAGACAGGGCGAACACTGAAGCTTTCTTT
V: TRBV27; size: -; J: TRBJ1-1; D: TRBD1; CDR3: CAIKATGGTAEAFF; DNA: TGTGCCATAAAAGCGACAGGGGGGACGGCTGAAGCTTTCTTT
V: TRBV19; size: -; J: TRBJ2-1; D: TRBD1; CDR3: CASADRGLYNEQFF; DNA: TGTGCCAGTGCAGACAGGGGGCTTTACAATGAGCAGTTCTTC
V: TRBV7-8; size: once; J: TRBJ2-3; D: -; CDR3: CASSQRTSTDTQYF; DNA: TGTGCCAGCAGCCAAAGAACTAGCACAGATACGCAGTATTTT
V: TRBV28; size: -; J: TRBJ2-7; D: -; CDR3: CASSLPQGYYEQYF; DNA: TGTGCCAGCAGTTTGCCGCAGGGCTACTACGAGCAGTACTTC
V: TRBV5-1; size: -; J: TRBJ1-1; D: TRBD1; CDR3: CASSLDRGGTEAFF; DNA: TGCGCCAGCAGCTTAGACAGGGGAGGAACTGAAGCTTTCTTT
V: TRBV5-1; size: -; J: TRBJ1-1; D: TRBD1; CDR3: CASARDRANTEAFF; DNA: TGCGCCAGTGCCCGGGACAGGGCAAACACTGAAGCTTTCTTT